The 11 T cell receptor beta chains presented below share a single source sample, sequenced in a study of T cell changes during pregnancy in multiple sclerosis (dated by TCRdb to the late 2010s). Libraries were constructed by the immunoSEQ multiplex PCR assay. TCRdb limited this immuneACCESS table to in-frame rearrangements with V and J called. A share of clones is missing; checked studies link under half to unresolved V genes, and the rest is unexplained. This sample has tens of thousands of clones in its table, and approximately 86% of those were observed once. 1.5% to 2% of the sample comes from the top ten. Specimen: peripheral blood, collected in the first trimester of pregnancy. The receptors derive from a female donor with multiple sclerosis, enrolled in a pregnancy study.

Here the CDR3 DNA reads TGCGCCAGCAGTGAGTCGAGTCAACCCAATGAGCAGTTCTTC. This codes for CASSESSQPNEQFF. The rearrangement joins TRBV10-1 to TRBJ2-1; D remains unclear. This CDR3 is 14 amino acids long. CDR1 is WNHNN and CDR2 is SYGVQD in the germline V gene (reference sequence). V lost 0 bases and J 6 bases, leaving 9 bases between the germline ends.

With respect to this clone: The sample contains more than one DNA sequence encoding this CDR3. The rearrangement links TRBV6-1 to TRBJ2-1, with TRBD2 identical over 11 bases. Germline trimming cut 1 base from V and 6 bases from J; bases unmatched to any gene: 2. CDR1 is MNHNS, CDR2 SASEGT, per germline. The CDR3 totals 15 residues. The CDR3 DNA sequence: TGTGCCAGCAGTGAAGTTCTAGCGGGAGGCAATGAGCAGTTCTTC. Residues: CASSEVLAGGNEQFF.

CDR3: CASSEFLVASASYEQYF. The CDR3 DNA sequence: TGTGCCAGCAGTGAATTCCTAGTTGCTAGCGCTTCCTACGAGCAGTACTTC. The rearrangement uses TRBV25-1 and TRBJ2-7; D is possibly TRBD2 (6 bases). Trimming pared 1 base from V and 1 base from J, leaving 17 bases between. CDR3 length: 17 residues. In germline, CDR1 is MGHDK, CDR2 SYGVNS.

This sequence joins TRBV2 and TRBJ2-3; possibly TRBD2 for D (6 bases). Per germline, CDR1 SNHLY and CDR2 FYNNEI. The CDR3 loop spans 13 amino acids. V was clipped by 8 bases and J by 2 bases, with 11 bases between them. CDR3 residues: CASPGGPTDTQYF. CDR3 in DNA: TGTGCCAGCCCCGGAGGGCCCACAGATACGCAGTATTTT.

The chain joins TRBV9 to TRBJ1-4; D might be TRBD1 (5 bases). The CDR3 length is 15 residues. The V gene's germline CDR1 is SGDLS and CDR2 YYNGEE. V shed 4 bases and J shed 5 bases, with 15 bases lying between them. CDR3 residues: CASSTQVGGNEKLFF. CDR3 bases: TGTGCCAGCAGCACACAAGTGGGGGGGAATGAAAAACTGTTTTTT.

This clone was counted once. The rearrangement links TRBV30 to TRBJ1-2; TRBD1 might be the D (5 bases). CDR1 and CDR2 (germline): GTSNPN, SVGIG (reference sequence). CDR3 size: 12 residues. V was cut by 0 bases and J by 13 bases, with 15 bases left in between. The CDR3, as DNA: TGTGCCTGGAGTGTACGGGGACTCCTTCGCACCTTC. Translated: CAWSVRGLLRTF. Variable domain in full (rest from reference TRBV30 and TRBJ1-2): SQTIHQWPATLVQPVGSPLSLECTVEGTSNPNLYWYRQAAGRGLQLLFYSVGIGQISSEVPQNLSASRPQDRQFILSSKKLLLSDSGFYLCAWSVRGLLRTFGSGTRLTVV.

This clone came up a few times. The chain combines TRBV4-1 with TRBJ1-1; D not certain. Trimming shortened V by 2 bases and J by 0 bases, and 4 bases separated the two germline ends. The length of the CDR3 is 13 residues. The germline V gene encodes CDR1 MGHRA and CDR2 YSYEKL. The CDR3 region has the DNA TGCGCCAGCAGCCAAACATTGAACACTGAAGCTTTCTTT. Translating it yields CASSQTLNTEAFF.

The chain links TRBV7-2 to TRBJ2-3; a weak D match, TRBD1 (5 bases). This CDR3 has 14 residues. Germline CDR1 reads SGHTA; CDR2 reads FQGNSA. V lost 4 bases to trimming and J lost 2 bases, with 10 bases between them. The CDR3 region has the DNA TGTGCCAGCAGCTCAGGGCACCACACAGATACGCAGTATTTT. This translates into CASSSGHHTDTQYF.

This clone has more than one count but fewer than ten. The V call is TRBV18, the J call TRBJ1-1; 7 bases align to TRBD1. The CDR3 sequence is 12 residues long. V shed 4 bases, J shed 8 bases, and the junction held 4 bases outside the gene matches. Germline V gene lookup returns CDR1 KGHSH and CDR2 LQKENI. CDR3 residues: CASSLDRFEAFF. For the CDR3, the DNA is TGTGCCAGCTCACTGGACAGGTTCGAAGCTTTCTTT.

V is TRBV19 and J is TRBJ2-3; the match to TRBD2 covers 7 bases. Germline V gene data show CDR1 as LNHDA and CDR2 as SQIVND (reference sequence). V was clipped by 5 bases and J by 1 base; unmatched bases: 6. This CDR3 is 15 amino acids long. The CDR3 DNA follows: TGTGCCAGTAGTGTCACTAGCGACGGCACAGATACGCAGTATTTT. It translates to CASSVTSDGTDTQYF.

The CDR3 DNA is TGTGCCAGCAGTTACTCCCGGGAAAAACTGTTTTTT. Protein: CASSYSREKLFF. The gene calls are TRBV6-6 and TRBJ1-4; D unresolved. Between the trimmed V and J ends, which lost 0 bases and 8 bases, there was a span of 4 bases. The CDR3 length is 12 residues. Germline V CDR1 and CDR2: MNHNY, SVGAGI (reference sequence).